Below, one T cell receptor (beta chain) is given with its context. Its antigen is unidentified. Trimming pared 5 bases from V and 9 bases from J, leaving 17 bases between. Germline loops: CDR1 SEHNR, CDR2 FQNEAQ (reference sequence). This CDR3 is 14 amino acids long. The data were taken from a study of T cell responses to AZD1222 COVID-19 vaccine. General study findings and limits: Along spike, vaccine-associated CD4 TCRs were found throughout, with dominance at 160-218 and 743-854. Clonal diversity was possibly underestimated, and white British individuals and females predominated among donors. Just six AZD1222 recipients were seropositive at baseline.

Only in-frame clones appear in the TCRdb table, and some are missing; sequencing was by immunoSEQ multiplex PCR. The sample has 140,000 or so clones, roughly 88% seen once. The clonotype was recovered from an adult in good health. The chain is built from TRBV7-9 and TRBJ1-5; no clear D gene. The input for sequencing was peripheral blood, taken on day 0 of AZD1222 vaccination. The CDR3 reads CASSPGGGKAPQHF. CDR3 nucleotides: TGTGCCAGCAGCCCAGGCGGCGGGAAAGCGCCCCAGCATTTT. Complete variable domain (other parts from reference TRBV7-9 and TRBJ1-5): DTGVSQNPRHKITKRGQNVTFRCDPISEHNRLYWYRQTLGQGPEFLTYFQNEAQLEKSRLLSDRFSAERPKGSFSTLEIQRTEQGDSAMYLCASSPGGGKAPQHFGDGTRLSIL.